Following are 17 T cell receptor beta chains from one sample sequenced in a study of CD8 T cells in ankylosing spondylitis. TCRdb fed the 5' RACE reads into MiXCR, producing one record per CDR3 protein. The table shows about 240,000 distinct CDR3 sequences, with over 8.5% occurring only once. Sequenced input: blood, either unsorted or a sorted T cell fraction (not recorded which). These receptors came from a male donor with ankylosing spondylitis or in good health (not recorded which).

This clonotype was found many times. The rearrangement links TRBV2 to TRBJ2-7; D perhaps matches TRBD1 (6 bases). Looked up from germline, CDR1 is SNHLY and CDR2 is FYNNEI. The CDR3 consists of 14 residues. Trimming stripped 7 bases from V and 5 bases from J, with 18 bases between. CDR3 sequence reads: CASTGTKSTHEQYF. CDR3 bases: TGTGCCAGCACCGGGACAAAAAGTACCCACGAGCAGTACTTC.

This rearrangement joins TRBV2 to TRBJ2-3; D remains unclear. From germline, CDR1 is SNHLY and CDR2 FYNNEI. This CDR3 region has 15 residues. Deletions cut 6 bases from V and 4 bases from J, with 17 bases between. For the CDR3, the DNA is TGTGCCAGCAGCCCGCTATCCCTAGGTGCAGATACGCAGTATTTT. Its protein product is CASSPLSLGADTQYF.

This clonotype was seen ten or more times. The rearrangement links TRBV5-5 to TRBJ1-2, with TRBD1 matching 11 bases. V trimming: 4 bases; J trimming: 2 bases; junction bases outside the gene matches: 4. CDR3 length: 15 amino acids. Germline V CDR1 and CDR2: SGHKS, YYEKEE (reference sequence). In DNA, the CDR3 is TGTGCCAGCAGCCCGGGACAGGGGGGGAACTATGGCTACACCTTC. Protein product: CASSPGQGGNYGYTF.

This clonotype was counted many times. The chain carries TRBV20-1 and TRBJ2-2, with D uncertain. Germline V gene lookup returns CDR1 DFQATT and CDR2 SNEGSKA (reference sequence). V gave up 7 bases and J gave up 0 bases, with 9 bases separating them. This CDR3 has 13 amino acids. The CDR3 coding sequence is TGCAGTGTTACTCTCGCGAACACCGGGGAGCTGTTTTTT. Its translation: CSVTLANTGELFF.

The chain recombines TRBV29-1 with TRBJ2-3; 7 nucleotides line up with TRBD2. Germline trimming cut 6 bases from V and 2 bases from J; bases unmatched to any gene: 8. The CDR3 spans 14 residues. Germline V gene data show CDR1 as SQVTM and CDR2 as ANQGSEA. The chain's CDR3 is CSVTSGTLTDTQYF. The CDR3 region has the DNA TGCAGCGTCACAAGCGGGACCCTCACAGATACGCAGTATTTT.

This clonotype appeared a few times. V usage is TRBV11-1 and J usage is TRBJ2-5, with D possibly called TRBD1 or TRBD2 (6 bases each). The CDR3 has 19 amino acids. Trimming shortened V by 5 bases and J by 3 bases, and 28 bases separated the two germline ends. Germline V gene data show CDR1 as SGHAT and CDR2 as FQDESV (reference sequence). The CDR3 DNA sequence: TGTGCCAGCAGCCCAGGGGCCATCCGCGGGAAAACTCGGGAAGAGACCCAGTACTTC. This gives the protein CASSPGAIRGKTREETQYF. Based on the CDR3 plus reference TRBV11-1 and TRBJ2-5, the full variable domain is EAEVAQSPRYKITEKSQAVAFWCDPISGHATLYWYRQILGQGPELLVQFQDESVVDDSQLPKDRFSAERLKGVDSTLKIQPAELGDSAMYLCASSPGAIRGKTREETQYFGPGTRLLVL.

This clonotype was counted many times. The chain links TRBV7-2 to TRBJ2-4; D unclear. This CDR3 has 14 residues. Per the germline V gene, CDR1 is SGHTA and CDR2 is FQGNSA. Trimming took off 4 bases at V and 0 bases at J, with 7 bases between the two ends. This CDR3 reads CASSSNQAKNIQYF. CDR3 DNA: TGTGCCAGCAGCTCCAACCAAGCCAAAAACATTCAGTACTTC.

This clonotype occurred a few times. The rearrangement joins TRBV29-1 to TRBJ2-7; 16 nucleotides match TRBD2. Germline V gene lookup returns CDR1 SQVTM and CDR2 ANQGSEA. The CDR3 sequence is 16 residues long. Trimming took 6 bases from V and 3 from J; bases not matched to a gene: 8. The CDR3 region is CSVTGTSGRAVYEQYF. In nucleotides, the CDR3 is TGCAGCGTGACCGGGACTAGCGGGAGGGCCGTCTACGAGCAGTACTTC.

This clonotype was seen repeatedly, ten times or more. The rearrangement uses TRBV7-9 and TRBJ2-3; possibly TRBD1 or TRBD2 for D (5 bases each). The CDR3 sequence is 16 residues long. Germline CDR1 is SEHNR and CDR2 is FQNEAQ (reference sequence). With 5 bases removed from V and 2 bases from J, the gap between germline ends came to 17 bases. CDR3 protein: CASSLLRGVPTDTQYF. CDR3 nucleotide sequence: TGTGCCAGCAGCCTTCTCCGAGGGGTACCCACAGATACGCAGTATTTT.

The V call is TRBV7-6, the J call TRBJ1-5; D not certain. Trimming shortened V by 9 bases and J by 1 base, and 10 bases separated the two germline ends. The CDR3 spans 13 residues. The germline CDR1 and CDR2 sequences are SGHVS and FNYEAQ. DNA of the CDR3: TGTGCCAGTGCCCAAACGAGCAATCAGCCCCAGCATTTT. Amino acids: CASAQTSNQPQHF.

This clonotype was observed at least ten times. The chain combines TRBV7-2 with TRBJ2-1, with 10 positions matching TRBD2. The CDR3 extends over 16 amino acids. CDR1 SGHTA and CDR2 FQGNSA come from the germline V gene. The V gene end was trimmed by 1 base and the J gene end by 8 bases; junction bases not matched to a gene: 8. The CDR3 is CASSLGLAGGGYEQFF. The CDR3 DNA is TGTGCCAGCAGCTTAGGACTAGCGGGTGGAGGCTATGAGCAGTTCTTC.

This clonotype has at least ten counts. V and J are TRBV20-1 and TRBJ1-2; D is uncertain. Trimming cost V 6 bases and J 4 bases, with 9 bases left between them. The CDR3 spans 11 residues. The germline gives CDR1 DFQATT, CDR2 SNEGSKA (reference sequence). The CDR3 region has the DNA TGCAGTGCCACCGGGCCCTATGGCTACACCTTC. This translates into CSATGPYGYTF.

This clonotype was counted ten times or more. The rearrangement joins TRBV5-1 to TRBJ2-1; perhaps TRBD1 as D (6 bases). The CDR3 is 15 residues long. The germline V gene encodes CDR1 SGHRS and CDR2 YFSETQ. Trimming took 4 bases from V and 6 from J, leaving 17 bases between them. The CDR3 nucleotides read TGCGCCAGCAGCACAAAGACAGGTTACATCAATGAGCAGTTCTTC. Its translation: CASSTKTGYINEQFF.

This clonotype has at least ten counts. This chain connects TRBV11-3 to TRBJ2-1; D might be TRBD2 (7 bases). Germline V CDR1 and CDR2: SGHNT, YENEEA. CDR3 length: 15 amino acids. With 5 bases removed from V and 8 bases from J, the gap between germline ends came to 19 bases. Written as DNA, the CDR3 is TGTGCCAGCAGCAAGGGGGGGGGAGGATACGATGAGCAGTTCTTC. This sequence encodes CASSKGGGGYDEQFF.

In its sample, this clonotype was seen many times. The CDR3 protein is CASSSPGELFF. In nucleotides, the CDR3 is TGTGCCAGCAGTTCCCCCGGGGAGCTGTTTTTT. This chain joins TRBV12-3 or TRBV12-4 and TRBJ2-2; D unclear. This CDR3 comprises 11 residues. V gave up 4 bases and J gave up 6 bases, with 3 bases separating them.

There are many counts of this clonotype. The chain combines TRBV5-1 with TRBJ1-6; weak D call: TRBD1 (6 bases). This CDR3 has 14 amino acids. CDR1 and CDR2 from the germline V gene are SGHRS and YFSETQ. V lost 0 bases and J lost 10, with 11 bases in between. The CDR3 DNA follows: TGCGCCAGCAGCTTGGAGGCAGGGGACTCACCCCTCCACTTT. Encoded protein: CASSLEAGDSPLHF. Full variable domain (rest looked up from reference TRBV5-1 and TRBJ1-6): KAGVTQTPRYLIKTRGQQVTLSCSPISGHRSVSWYQQTPGQGLQFLFEYFSETQRNKGNFPGRFSGRQFSNSRSEMNVSTLELGDSALYLCASSLEAGDSPLHFGNGTRLTVT.

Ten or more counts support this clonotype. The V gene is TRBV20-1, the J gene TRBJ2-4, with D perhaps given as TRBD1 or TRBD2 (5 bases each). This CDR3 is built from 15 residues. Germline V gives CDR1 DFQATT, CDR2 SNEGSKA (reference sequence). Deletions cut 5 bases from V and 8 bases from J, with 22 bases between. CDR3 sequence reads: CSAPVPGPLLDIQYF. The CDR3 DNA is TGCAGTGCTCCCGTCCCGGGACCGCTACTAGACATTCAGTACTTC.